The 13 T cell receptor beta chains below were found in one sample sequenced in a study of shared clonotypes between healthy human individuals. Repertoires were generated with immunoSEQ multiplex PCR, while TCRdb's copy carries only in-frame clones and drops some. The sample consists of more than 2 million clones, roughly 96% of them appearing once. Sequences were obtained from naive CD4+ T cells sorted from blood. Subset: CD45RA+ positively selected. The receptors were sampled from a man between 18 and 35 years old in good health.

This clone appeared a single time. This chain joins TRBV5-6 and TRBJ1-2; D is unresolved. The CDR3 runs to 14 residues. With 5 bases removed from V and 4 bases from J, the gap between germline ends came to 15 bases. The germline gives CDR1 SGHDT, CDR2 YYEEEE. The CDR3 bases are TGTGCCAGCAGGATAACGGGGTCCATCTATGGCTACACCTTC. Protein product: CASRITGSIYGYTF.

The rearrangement joins TRBV25-1 to TRBJ2-1; D uncertain. Trimming cost V 2 bases and J 6 bases, with 14 bases left between them. Germline values: CDR1 MGHDK, CDR2 SYGVNS. The CDR3 covers 15 residues. CDR3 coding DNA: TGTGCCAGCAGTGAACCCGCAGTAGGGCCCAATGAGCAGTTCTTC. Protein product: CASSEPAVGPNEQFF.

This chain links TRBV6-6 with TRBJ1-4; D is possibly TRBD1 (5 bases). Germline CDR1 reads MNHNY; CDR2 reads SVGAGI (reference sequence). This CDR3 is built from 11 residues. Trimming stripped 10 bases from V and 12 bases from J, with 15 bases between. Written as DNA, the CDR3 is TGTGCCACGGGTATTGGGGCAGAACTGTTTTTT. It codes for CATGIGAELFF.

This chain connects TRBV13 to TRBJ1-4; D gene unclear. Deletions cut 0 bases from V and 0 bases from J, with 5 bases between. CDR1 and CDR2 from the germline V gene are PRHDT and FYEKMQ (reference sequence). The CDR3 runs 15 residues. The CDR3 spells CASSLGGPTNEKLFF. The CDR3 region has the DNA TGTGCCAGCAGCTTAGGCGGCCCAACTAATGAAAAACTGTTTTTT.

The chain combines TRBV5-4 with TRBJ2-7; D tentatively fits TRBD1 or TRBD2 (7 bases each). Per germline, CDR1 SGHNT and CDR2 YYREEE (reference sequence). The CDR3 runs to 13 residues. Deletions cut 4 bases from V and 4 bases from J, with 12 bases between. CDR3 protein: CASSHQGGYEQYF. The CDR3 DNA is TGTGCCAGCAGCCATCAGGGGGGGTACGAGCAGTACTTC.

V usage is TRBV5-1 and J usage is TRBJ2-7; maybe TRBD1 (6 bases). CDR1 is SGHRS and CDR2 is YFSETQ in the germline V gene. CDR3 length: 15 amino acids. V shed 4 bases and J shed 7 bases, with 21 bases lying between them. The CDR3 region is CASSDAPGRGREQYF. The CDR3 coding sequence is TGCGCCAGCAGCGACGCACCTGGCAGGGGAAGAGAGCAGTACTTC.

This clone was seen a single time. V gene TRBV29-1 combines with J gene TRBJ1-2; the match to TRBD1 covers 8 bases. CDR3 length: 15 amino acids. Germline assignment: CDR1 SQVTM and CDR2 ANQGSEA. Unmatched junction bases numbered 11, after V lost 6 bases and J lost 2 bases. CDR3 loop: CSVAKNGQGNYGYTF. CDR3 DNA: TGCAGCGTCGCGAAGAATGGACAGGGAAACTATGGCTACACCTTC.

The rearrangement links TRBV19 to TRBJ1-3; 7 bases align to TRBD1. The junction had 10 bases not matched to a gene; V was cut back by 4 bases and J by 7 bases. This CDR3 has 15 amino acids. CDR1 and CDR2 from the germline V gene are LNHDA and SQIVND (reference sequence). In nucleotides, the CDR3 is TGTGCCAGTAGTACCTCGACAGGGAATAGTAACACCATATATTTT. As protein: CASSTSTGNSNTIYF.

This rearrangement joins TRBV30 to TRBJ2-3; no clear D gene. The V gene's germline CDR1 is GTSNPN and CDR2 SVGIG (reference sequence). CDR3 length equals 13 residues. Trimming cost V 3 bases and J 2 bases, with 9 bases left between them. The CDR3 reads CAWRQGSTDTQYF. Written as DNA, the CDR3 is TGTGCCTGGAGGCAAGGGTCCACAGATACGCAGTATTTT.

On this clone: Other nucleotide sequences from this sample produce the same CDR3. This rearrangement joins TRBV7-2 to TRBJ1-2; D is possibly TRBD1 (5 bases). This CDR3 is built from 14 residues. Trimming took 5 bases from V and 0 from J, leaving 10 bases between them. Per the germline V gene, CDR1 is SGHTA and CDR2 is FQGNSA. The CDR3 reads CASSLGPANYGYTF. The CDR3 DNA reads TGTGCCAGCAGCCTGGGACCCGCTAACTATGGCTACACCTTC. Combining the CDR3 with reference TRBV7-2 and TRBJ1-2 gives the whole variable domain GAGVSQSPSNKVTEKGKDVELRCDPISGHTALYWYRQSLGQGLEFLIYFQGNSAPDKSGLPSDRFSAERTGGSVSTLTIQRTQQEDSAVYLCASSLGPANYGYTFGSGTRLTVV.

Points on this clone: The sample has other DNA sequences that encode this CDR3 too. V and J are TRBV6-1 and TRBJ1-4, with D maybe TRBD1 (5 bases). CDR3 length: 15 residues. V was pared by 3 bases and J by 0 bases, with 8 bases between. Germline CDR1 is MNHNS and CDR2 is SASEGT. For the CDR3, the DNA is TGTGCCAGCAGTGAGGGGGGTGCAACTAATGAAAAACTGTTTTTT. This translates into CASSEGGATNEKLFF.

V gene TRBV4-2 combines with J gene TRBJ2-3, with 10 positions matching TRBD2. The ends lost 0 bases at V and 0 bases at J; junction bases unmatched: 6. CDR1 and CDR2 from the germline V gene are LGHNA and YNFKEQ. The CDR3 spans 18 residues. The CDR3, as DNA: TGTGCCAGCAGCCAAGATAACCTAGCGGGGGCCAGCACAGATACGCAGTATTTT. Translation: CASSQDNLAGASTDTQYF.

The chain is built from TRBV19 and TRBJ2-5, with D possibly being TRBD1 (5 bases). V was cut by 3 bases and J by 5 bases, with 13 bases left in between. The CDR3 totals 14 residues. Germline values: CDR1 LNHDA, CDR2 SQIVND (reference sequence). The CDR3 here is CASSIWQGRETQYF. As DNA, the CDR3 is TGTGCCAGTAGTATTTGGCAGGGTAGGGAGACCCAGTACTTC.